These T cell receptor beta chains were read from a single sample in a study of T cell responses to AZD1222 COVID-19 vaccine. Sequencing used immunoSEQ multiplex PCR; TCRdb keeps in-frame clones, though not all of them. The sample has about 54,000 clones; 86% are singletons. The sample consisted of peripheral blood, taken 28 days after the second AZD1222 dose. The source of these receptors is an adult who received the AZD1222 COVID-19 vaccine. The CDR3 runs from the conserved cysteine through the conserved F or W. The D gene is left open where the match is weak. Clone size, where shown, is once, few, many, or a class for clones that have expanded.

14,TRBJ2-1,TRBV5-1,-,once,TGCGCCAGCAGCGGCGGGGGCACCTACAATGAGCAGTTCTTC,CASSGGGTYNEQFF
13,TRBJ1-6,TRBV18,-,-,TGTGCCAGCTCAGGAGGCGATAATTCACCCCTCCACTTT,CASSGGDNSPLHF
14,TRBJ1-5,TRBV19,TRBD1,-,TGTGCCAGTACCCCGACAGGGAAAAATCAGCCCCAGCATTTT,CASTPTGKNQPQHF
14,TRBJ2-7,TRBV7-9,-,-,TGTGCCAGCAGCTTCGGATCAGTCACCTACGAGCAGTACTTC,CASSFGSVTYEQYF
13,TRBJ1-6,TRBV2,-,-,TGTGCCAGCAGAGGACAGCCTAGTTCACCCCTCCACTTT,CASRGQPSSPLHF
16,TRBJ1-4,TRBV28,TRBD1,-,TGTGCCAGCAGATCCCCCCCGGGACAGCCGAATGAAAAACTGTTTTTT,CASRSPPGQPNEKLFF
16,TRBJ1-1,TRBV5-1,-,medium-sized,TGCGCCAGCAGCCGCGAAGGTCTGAGGGGGAGCACTGAAGCTTTCTTT,CASSREGLRGSTEAFF
17,TRBJ2-1,TRBV3-1/TRBV3-2,TRBD2,-,TGTGCCAGCAGCCTTTCTAGCGGGAGGCCCCTCTACAATGAGCAGTTCTTC,CASSLSSGRPLYNEQFF
13,TRBJ2-5,TRBV28,TRBD1,-,TGTGCCAGCAGCCGGACAGGCCAAGAGACCCAGTACTTC,CASSRTGQETQYF
15,TRBJ1-6,TRBV7-9,-,-,TGTGCCAGCAGCCTTGCGGGGGGGAGAGCTTCACCCCTCCACTTT,CASSLAGGRASPLHF
15,TRBJ2-7,TRBV4-2,TRBD1,-,TGTGCCAGCAGCCTTCGGACAGGGGCCCCCTACGAGCAGTACTTC,CASSLRTGAPYEQYF
14,TRBJ1-6,TRBV6-5,-,-,TGTGCCAGCGGCTCATTACAGGGTAAATCACCCCTCCACTTT,CASGSLQGKSPLHF
12,TRBJ1-3,TRBV2,-,-,TGTGCCAGCAGTGATGATGGAAACACCATATATTTT,CASSDDGNTIYF
14,TRBJ2-7,TRBV11-2,-,few,TGTGCCAGCAGCTCCCTCAAGTTTCCCTACGAGCAGTACTTC,CASSSLKFPYEQYF
14,TRBJ1-5,TRBV10-3,-,-,TGTGCCATCAGTGAGTCACAGGGTGAACAGCCCCAGCATTTT,CAISESQGEQPQHF
14,TRBJ2-2,TRBV7-8,-,-,TGTGCCAGCAGCCGACAGGTCGGGACCGGGGAGCTGTTTTTT,CASSRQVGTGELFF
15,TRBJ1-5,TRBV7-2,TRBD1,-,TGTGCCAGCAGCTATACAGGGGACGGCAATCAGCCCCAGCATTTT,CASSYTGDGNQPQHF
15,TRBJ2-2,TRBV28,-,once,TGTGCCAGCAGTTCCCCCCACACGAACACCGGGGAGCTGTTTTTT,CASSSPHTNTGELFF
13,TRBJ1-2,TRBV25-1,-,-,TGTGCCAGCAGGCCAAGCGGGGGTCACGGCTACACCTTC,CASRPSGGHGYTF
15,TRBJ2-4,TRBV10-3,-,-,TGTGCCATCAGTGACGGAGGAAAGGGCAAAAACATTCAGTACTTC,CAISDGGKGKNIQYF
13,TRBJ1-1,TRBV29-1,-,-,TGCAGCGTTGACAGCCCAATGGACACTGAAGCTTTCTTT,CSVDSPMDTEAFF
12,TRBJ2-7,TRBV7-9,-,few,TGTGCCAGCAGCTACGTCCTAGGCGAGCAGTACTTC,CASSYVLGEQYF
14,TRBJ1-5,TRBV19,-,-,TGTGCCAGTAGCACGGGACAACGCAATCAGCCCCAGCATTTT,CASSTGQRNQPQHF
12,TRBJ2-7,TRBV7-2,-,-,TGTGCCAGCAGCCCACGTCGGAGCGAGCAGTACTTC,CASSPRRSEQYF
14,TRBJ2-2,TRBV3-1/TRBV3-2,-,-,TGTGCCAGCGACACGGGGGTGAACACCGGGGAGCTGTTTTTT,CASDTGVNTGELFF
14,TRBJ1-2,TRBV10-2,-,-,TGCGCCAGCAGAGGGACGACCGCTTCCTATGGCTACACCTTC,CASRGTTASYGYTF
16,TRBJ1-6,TRBV7-3,TRBD1,-,TGTGCCAGCAGCGAACAGGGGCCAGCGATGAATTCACCCCTCCACTTT,CASSEQGPAMNSPLHF
15,TRBJ1-5,TRBV5-5,-,few,TGTGCCAGCAGCTTGCGGGGGAGGACGAATCAGCCCCAGCATTTT,CASSLRGRTNQPQHF
15,TRBJ1-6,TRBV2,-,-,TGTGCCAGCAGTGAAGTCAGGGAAAGTAATTCACCCCTCCACTTT,CASSEVRESNSPLHF
13,TRBJ1-2,TRBV27,-,-,TGTGCCAGCAGCCGCCCCGGGGAATATGGCTACACCTTC,CASSRPGEYGYTF
14,TRBJ1-1,TRBV2,-,-,TGTGCCTCTCCCTCCGGGACGGCGAACACTGAAGCTTTCTTT,CASPSGTANTEAFF
16,TRBJ2-1,TRBV7-9,TRBD2,-,TGTGCCAGCAGCCCACGACTAGCGGGAGAGGGCGATGAGCAGTTCTTC,CASSPRLAGEGDEQFF
11,TRBJ1-5,TRBV21-1,-,-,TGTGCCAGCTTCCAAGAAACGCCCCAGCATTTT,CASFQETPQHF
13,TRBJ1-4,TRBV19,-,-,TGTGCCAGTAGTATTTCGGTAGGCGAAAAACTGTTTTTT,CASSISVGEKLFF
13,TRBJ1-2,TRBV5-1,-,-,TGCGCCAGCTCGCCCGAAACTGACTATGGCTACACCTTC,CASSPETDYGYTF
12,TRBJ1-2,TRBV5-1,-,-,TGCGCCAGCAGCAATAGGAACTATGGCTACACCTTC,CASSNRNYGYTF
13,TRBJ1-2,TRBV4-2,TRBD1,once,TGTGCCAGCAGCCAAACAGGGGTCTATGGCTACACCTTC,CASSQTGVYGYTF
14,TRBJ1-1,TRBV6-5,-,-,TGTGCCAGCAGTTACTCTGAGAGGGGAACTGAAGCTTTCTTT,CASSYSERGTEAFF
14,TRBJ2-7,TRBV6-5,-,-,TGTGCCAGCAGTTACCAGTTACCCCCCTACGAGCAGTACTTC,CASSYQLPPYEQYF